This T cell receptor (beta chain) was sequenced in a study of blood T cell repertoires in COVID-19. Study information: The study drew acute and convalescent COVID-19 samples from the United States, Italy and Spain. From T cells, B-cell-depleted T cells, or PBMCs came the material, which was cDNA or gDNA.

Original handling: Reference gene primer amplification yielded estimated nucleated cell counts. TCRdb's copy holds only in-frame clones and misses some; the assay was immunoSEQ multiplex PCR. That table is the source of V, J and clone size, and D and trimming were worked out from the DNA. The table has 110,000 to 150,000 clones, around 76% seen once. CDR1 is LGHDT, CDR2 YNNKEL, per germline (reference sequence). Deletions cut 3 bases from V and 4 bases from J, with 12 bases between. The CDR3 is 14 residues long. This TCR was sampled from a man aged 60 to 69 with acute or convalescent COVID-19. The sequenced sample consisted of peripheral blood. The V gene is TRBV3-1 (or the pseudogene TRBV3-2), the J gene TRBJ1-1; the D is unclear. CDR3 sequence reads: CASSQTLGSTEAFF. In DNA form, the CDR3 reads TGTGCCAGCAGCCAGACGCTGGGGAGCACTGAAGCTTTCTTT.